This T cell receptor (beta chain) emerged from a study of shared clonotypes between healthy human individuals. Overall study results and limits: Despite large depth, sorted-subset datasets appeared incompletely sequenced. The genetic and exposure-history diversity represented was limited by few donors.

V shed 1 base and J shed 0 bases, with 4 bases lying between them. CDR1 is MNHEY and CDR2 is SMNVEV in the germline V gene (reference sequence). The CDR3 runs to 13 residues. CD45RO-negative, CCR7-selected cells formed the naive CD8 fraction, which excluded terminally differentiated effector memory CD45RA+ cells. Of note for this clone: Its antigen is still unknown. Additional DNA sequences in this sample encode the identical CDR3.

Every subset had its genomic DNA shared out evenly among several immunoSEQ plates. Only in-frame clones appear in the TCRdb table, and some are missing; sequencing was by immunoSEQ multiplex PCR. The data hold about 2.1 million clones, with roughly 95% observed a single time. The sample taken for sequencing was naive CD8+ T cells from PBMCs. The clonotype comes from a young man in good health. Some clones in this sample may be carry-over from other donors' samples. The V gene is TRBV27, the J gene TRBJ2-7, with unresolved D. CDR3 residues: CASSLFSSYEQYF. The CDR3 DNA follows: TGTGCCAGCAGTTTATTCTCCTCCTACGAGCAGTACTTC.